This T cell receptor beta chain was captured in a study of human T cells and chemical hapten exposure. Whole-study context: Minor volume differences among pooled libraries chiefly drove per-sample TCR yield variation.

Each cDNA molecule in the library carried unique molecular identifiers. The authors' processing: The number of TCRs in each sample had a median of about 96,000 and spanned about 23,224 to 690,600. TCRdb re-analysed the 5' RACE reads in MiXCR, keeping a single row per CDR3 protein. The authors' filters were not applied to this entry. The data hold tens of thousands of distinct CDR3 sequences, with under 10% observed a single time. Unfractionated whole blood was the source of the extracted total RNA. V lost 1 base to trimming and J lost 0 bases, with 16 bases between them. The germline V gene encodes CDR1 LGHDT and CDR2 YNNKEL (reference sequence). CDR3 length: 17 residues. Worth noting for this clonotype: Its target is not known.

Points from the study as a whole: No alteration of TCRs above 1 in 1000 frequency was seen with DPC sensitization.

The sequence derives from a male donor in good health. This rearrangement joins TRBV3-1 to TRBJ2-7; D possibly corresponds to TRBD2 (6 bases). The chain's CDR3 is CASSQVRSGYSSYEQYF. The DNA for the CDR3 is TGTGCCAGCAGCCAAGTTCGTAGCGGTTACAGCTCCTACGAGCAGTACTTC.